The entry that follows covers one TCR beta chain sequence. Its antigen is still unknown. This CDR3 region has 13 residues. V dropped 4 bases and J dropped 1 base, with 7 bases sitting between them. Germline assignment: CDR1 SGHTA and CDR2 FQGTGA. This sample is part of a study of T cell responses to AZD1222 COVID-19 vaccine. Turning to the study itself: Second-dose groups at about 4 or about 12 weeks were pooled.

The method was immunoSEQ multiplex PCR; TCRdb's version includes in-frame clones alone and lacks a portion of them. The table has more than 150,000 clones, around 95% seen once. Study findings and constraints: Baseline serostatus was positive in only a handful of AZD1222 recipients. After two AZD1222 doses, spike-specific TCR breadth and depth rose versus day 0. The span of vaccine-associated CD4 TCRs extended across spike, with dominance at 160-218 and 743-854.

The material sequenced was peripheral blood, taken on day 0 of AZD1222 vaccination. The source of this sequence is an adult in good health. The chain links TRBV7-3 to TRBJ1-1; D not resolved. This CDR3 is CASSSAANTEAFF. CDR3 coding DNA: TGTGCCAGCAGCTCAGCGGCGAACACTGAAGCTTTCTTT.